This T cell receptor (beta chain) was sequenced during a study of blood T cells in healthy people across ages. At the level of the study: The template switching approach captured approximately one barcoded beta molecule for every two T cells.

The V gene lost 5 bases and the J gene lost 11 bases, with 9 bases spanning the gap. CDR3 length: 10 amino acids. In germline, CDR1 is MDHEN, CDR2 SYDVKM. For the second PCR, which ran for roughly 7 to 11 cycles, a sample-barcoded 5' primer and a J-beta primer mix were used. Each CDR3 protein is one row after TCRdb ran MiXCR on the 5' RACE reads. The sample holds roughly 930,000 distinct CDR3 sequences, about 48% seen once. General observations from the study: The long-lived group displayed more naive CD4+ cells, plus higher diversity, than the aged donors did.

About this clonotype itself: Its target is not known.

Sample: blood. The TCR was taken from a man aged 25 to 45 in good health. V and J are TRBV28 and TRBJ1-1; no clear D. The CDR3 loop is CASSGCTAFF. Written as DNA, the CDR3 is TGTGCCAGCAGTGGCTGCACGGCTTTCTTT.